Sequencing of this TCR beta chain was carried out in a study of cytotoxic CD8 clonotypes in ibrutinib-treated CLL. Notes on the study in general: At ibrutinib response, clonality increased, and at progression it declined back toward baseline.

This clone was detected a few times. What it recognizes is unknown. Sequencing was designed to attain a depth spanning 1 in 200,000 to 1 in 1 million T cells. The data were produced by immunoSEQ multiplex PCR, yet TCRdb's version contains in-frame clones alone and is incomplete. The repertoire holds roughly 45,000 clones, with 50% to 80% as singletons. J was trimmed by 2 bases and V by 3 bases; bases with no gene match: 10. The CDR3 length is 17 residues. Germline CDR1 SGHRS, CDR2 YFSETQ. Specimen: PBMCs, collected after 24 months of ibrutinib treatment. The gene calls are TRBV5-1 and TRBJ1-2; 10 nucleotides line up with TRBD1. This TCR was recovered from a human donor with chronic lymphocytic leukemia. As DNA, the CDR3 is TGCGCCAGCAGCTCAGACGAGAGACAGGGGGCAAACTATGGCTACACCTTC. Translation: CASSSDERQGANYGYTF.